The 30 T cell receptor beta chains below were found in one sample sequenced in a study of OX40 agonist ivuxolimab in advanced cancers. Sequenced by immunoSEQ multiplex PCR; TCRdb stores in-frame clones only, minus some. The sample lists approximately 54,000 clones; roughly 90% were seen once. The material sequenced was CD4+ or CD8+ T cells sorted from blood, taken in a trial of the OX40 agonist ivuxolimab. Every receptor here comes from an adult with an advanced solid tumor such as melanoma, head and neck, liver or kidney cancer.

This clone has a single count. The V and J genes are TRBV5-1 and TRBJ2-7; 10 nucleotides align to TRBD1. Germline V gene data show CDR1 as SGHRS and CDR2 as YFSETQ. CDR3 length equals 17 residues. V shed 0 bases, J shed 5 bases, and the junction held 11 bases outside the gene matches. CDR3 in DNA: TGCGCCAGCAGCTTGGCCTTGGAGGACAGGGGGTTCCACGAGCAGTACTTC. Translated, it gives CASSLALEDRGFHEQYF. The full variable domain, in which reference TRBV5-1 and TRBJ2-7 provide the parts outside the CDR3, is KAGVTQTPRYLIKTRGQQVTLSCSPISGHRSVSWYQQTPGQGLQFLFEYFSETQRNKGNFPGRFSGRQFSNSRSEMNVSTLELGDSALYLCASSLALEDRGFHEQYFGPGTRLTVT.

This sequence joins TRBV10-3 and TRBJ2-5; 7 nucleotides line up with TRBD2. CDR3 length: 13 residues. The J segment lost 1 base and the V segment lost 8 bases, leaving 4 bases of the junction unmatched. Germline V CDR1 and CDR2: ENHRY, SYGVKD. CDR3: CAIGAGFQETQYF. The CDR3 DNA sequence: TGTGCCATCGGAGCGGGATTCCAAGAGACCCAGTACTTC.

This clone was recorded only once. V gene TRBV18 combines with J gene TRBJ2-3; D call uncertain. V lost 3 bases to trimming and J lost 2 bases, with 6 bases between them. Germline CDR1 and CDR2: KGHSH and LQKENI. The length of the CDR3 is 13 residues. Written as DNA, the CDR3 is TGTGCCAGCTCACCTTCGTTCACAGATACGCAGTATTTT. Translation gives CASSPSFTDTQYF. The variable domain in full, with the rest retrieved from reference TRBV18 and TRBJ2-3, is NAGVMQNPRHLVRRRGQEARLRCSPMKGHSHVYWYRQLPEEGLKFMVYLQKENIIDESGMPKERFSAEFPKEGPSILRIQQVVRGDSAAYFCASSPSFTDTQYFGPGTRLTVL.

This chain uses TRBV7-9 with TRBJ2-1; a possible D gene is TRBD1 (6 bases). CDR1 SEHNR and CDR2 FQNEAQ come from the germline V gene (reference sequence). Trimming pared 7 bases from V and 3 bases from J, leaving 16 bases between. CDR3 length equals 15 residues. CDR3 sequence reads: CASTLGAGNYNEQFF. In nucleotides, the CDR3 is TGTGCCAGCACCTTGGGGGCAGGCAACTACAATGAGCAGTTCTTC.

V is TRBV9 and J is TRBJ2-3, with D tentatively TRBD2 (5 bases). The CDR3 totals 17 residues. Looked up from germline, CDR1 is SGDLS and CDR2 is YYNGEE. The germline V and J ends were trimmed by 0 bases and 0 bases, with 14 bases remaining between them. This CDR3 reads CASSVAGRGASTDTQYF. The CDR3 DNA sequence: TGTGCCAGCAGCGTAGCTGGACGGGGAGCTAGCACAGATACGCAGTATTTT.

The chain couples TRBV9 to TRBJ2-7, with 7 positions matching TRBD2. Germline V lookup: CDR1 SGDLS, CDR2 YYNGEE. This CDR3 is 14 amino acids long. Trimming cost V 3 bases and J 6 bases; bases outside gene matches: 9. The CDR3 here is CASSGPFGGGEQYF. The CDR3 region has the DNA TGTGCCAGCAGCGGACCGTTCGGCGGGGGCGAGCAGTACTTC.

On this clone: The CDR3 carries no conserved terminal phenylalanine or tryptophan, so it likely arises from a read error. The J gene is TRBJ2-7, the V gene TRBV2, with 10 bases lining up with TRBD2. This CDR3 region has 14 residues. The V and J ends lost 7 bases and 4 bases, in that order; junction bases with no gene match: 7. CDR1 and CDR2 (germline): SNHLY, FYNNEI. This chain's CDR3 is CASTFSGGPYEQYL. The CDR3, as DNA: TGTGCCAGCACCTTTAGCGGGGGGCCTTACGAGCAGTACCTC.

The gene calls are TRBV27 and TRBJ1-6; TRBD1 aligns across 10 bases. V lost 5 bases to trimming and J lost 6 bases; unmatched junction nucleotides: 10. CDR1 is MNHEY and CDR2 is SMNVEV in the germline V gene (reference sequence). The CDR3 extends over 17 amino acids. DNA for the CDR3: TGTGCCAGCAGTCCCATCCGGGGGGACAGGGGTAATTCACCCCTCCACTTT. Its translation is CASSPIRGDRGNSPLHF.

The rearrangement joins TRBV9 to TRBJ2-5; the D is unclear. The V gene's germline CDR1 is SGDLS and CDR2 YYNGEE. CDR3 length: 15 amino acids. V was shortened by 0 bases and J by 5 bases, with 14 bases between the two germline ends. In DNA, the CDR3 is TGTGCCAGCAGCGTAGCTGGCCGGACGGTTGAGACCCAGTACTTC. Amino acid sequence: CASSVAGRTVETQYF.

Only a few counts were recorded for this clone. V gene TRBV5-6 combines with J gene TRBJ1-4; D is ambiguous. The length of the CDR3 is 13 residues. In germline, CDR1 is SGHDT, CDR2 YYEEEE. Trimming stripped 1 base from V and 5 bases from J, with 6 bases between. The CDR3 protein is CASSLSGNEKLFF. The CDR3 nucleotides are TGTGCCAGCAGCTTGTCAGGAAATGAAAAACTGTTTTTT.

The rearrangement joins TRBV5-1 to TRBJ2-3; D is perhaps TRBD1 or TRBD2 (6 bases each). Germline V gene sequence: CDR1 SGHRS, CDR2 YFSETQ. V was shortened by 7 bases and J by 4 bases, with 16 bases between the two germline ends. The CDR3 loop spans 14 amino acids. This CDR3 reads CASGRQERADTQYF. In DNA form, the CDR3 reads TGCGCCAGCGGACGACAGGAGCGGGCAGATACGCAGTATTTT.

The J gene is TRBJ2-7, the V gene TRBV2, with 9 nucleotides matching TRBD1. The J segment lost 0 bases and the V segment lost 6 bases, leaving 3 bases of the junction unmatched. CDR1 and CDR2 from the germline V gene are SNHLY and FYNNEI. The CDR3 has 14 amino acids. The CDR3 protein is CASRGTGNSYEQYF. DNA of the CDR3: TGTGCCAGCAGAGGGACAGGGAACTCCTACGAGCAGTACTTC.

V is TRBV13 and J is TRBJ2-2, with D perhaps matching TRBD1 (7 bases). CDR3 length equals 17 residues. Germline V gene data show CDR1 as PRHDT and CDR2 as FYEKMQ (reference sequence). V lost 0 bases, J lost 1 base, and 12 bases lay in between. This chain's CDR3 is CASSLGGGGLNTGELFF. In nucleotides, the CDR3 is TGTGCCAGCAGCTTAGGCGGAGGGGGCTTGAACACCGGGGAGCTGTTTTTT.

The chain uses TRBV29-1 and TRBJ1-1, with D perhaps TRBD1 (5 bases). Deletions cut 7 bases from V and 0 bases from J, with 12 bases between. This CDR3 has 13 amino acids. From germline, CDR1 is SQVTM and CDR2 ANQGSEA. CDR3 in DNA: TGCAGCGCCAGGGCAGAGATGAACACTGAAGCTTTCTTT. Its translation is CSARAEMNTEAFF.

In DNA, the CDR3 is TGTGCCAGCCGTGGAGGACCCAATGAGCAGTTCTTC. The encoded protein is CASRGGPNEQFF. The chain joins TRBV2 to TRBJ2-1; possibly TRBD2 for D (5 bases). This CDR3 has 12 residues. Deletions cut 8 bases from V and 6 bases from J, with 11 bases between. Germline CDR1 is SNHLY and CDR2 is FYNNEI.

The rearrangement uses TRBV28 and TRBJ1-1; 7 bases map to TRBD1. Germline V gene data show CDR1 as MDHEN and CDR2 as SYDVKM. V trimming: 5 bases; J trimming: 1 base; junction bases outside the gene matches: 4. CDR3 length: 14 amino acids. The CDR3 nucleotides are TGTGCCAGCAGTCGCGGACAGGAGAACACTGAAGCTTTCTTT. Translation gives CASSRGQENTEAFF.

This clone appeared a few times. V usage is TRBV9 and J usage is TRBJ1-1; 7 bases are a match to TRBD1. The germline V gene has CDR1 SGDLS and CDR2 YYNGEE. The ends lost 4 bases at V and 7 bases at J; junction bases unmatched: 1. The CDR3 spans 11 residues. DNA of the CDR3: TGTGCCAGCAGCCGGGACAGTGAAGCTTTCTTT. Amino acid sequence: CASSRDSEAFF.

The V call is TRBV19, the J call TRBJ1-1, with a weak D call TRBD1 (6 bases). The germline gives CDR1 LNHDA, CDR2 SQIVND (reference sequence). Trimming removed 9 bases from V and 4 bases from J, with 18 bases in between. There are 14 residues in the CDR3. This chain's CDR3 is CASQRGAQGTEAFF. CDR3 DNA sequence: TGTGCCAGCCAAAGGGGCGCACAGGGCACTGAAGCTTTCTTT. The whole variable domain, remainder taken from reference TRBV19 and TRBJ1-1, is DGGITQSPKYLFRKEGQNVTLSCEQNLNHDAMYWYRQDPGQGLRLIYYSQIVNDFQKGDIAEGYSVSREKKESFPLTVTSAQKNPTAFYLCASQRGAQGTEAFFGQGTRLTVV.

About this clone itself: A read error may account for a junction end that differs from germline. V is TRBV6-1 and J is TRBJ2-7, with D maybe TRBD1 (7 bases). CDR3 length: 14 amino acids. CDR1 is MNHNS, CDR2 SASEGT, per germline. The CDR3, as DNA: TGTGCCGGCAGCGCCGGGGGACAGACCTACGAGCAGTACTTC. This encodes CAGSAGGQTYEQYF.

V gene TRBV27 combines with J gene TRBJ2-1; no definite D call. The CDR3 contains 13 residues. V was shortened by 4 bases and J by 7 bases, with 11 bases between the two germline ends. Germline V lookup: CDR1 MNHEY, CDR2 SMNVEV (reference sequence). In nucleotides, the CDR3 is TGTGCCAGCAGTTACTCCAGTCTGAATGAGCAGTTCTTC. Translating gives CASSYSSLNEQFF.

This clone showed up just a few times. CDR3 sequence: CSARVLPEAFF. In nucleotides, the CDR3 is TGCAGTGCTAGGGTTCTACCTGAAGCTTTCTTT. The chain joins TRBV20-1 to TRBJ1-1; D is unclear. The V end lost 3 bases, the J end lost 6 bases, and 8 bases lay between the germline ends. Germline V lookup: CDR1 DFQATT, CDR2 SNEGSKA (reference sequence). The CDR3 extends over 11 amino acids.

V is TRBV5-8 and J is TRBJ1-4; 8 bases match TRBD1. This CDR3 is built from 16 residues. Germline V gene sequence: CDR1 SGHTS, CDR2 YDEGEE. Trimming took 0 bases from V and 8 from J; bases not matched to a gene: 9. CDR3 sequence (DNA): TGTGCCAGCAGCTTGGCCAGGGGGCTCCCCGGGGAAAAACTGTTTTTT. It yields the protein CASSLARGLPGEKLFF.

This clone was recorded a few times. The chain recombines TRBV5-1 with TRBJ2-7, with TRBD1 identical over 10 bases. V shed 2 bases and J 5 bases; nucleotides not matched to a gene: 13. The length of the CDR3 is 17 residues. Germline loops: CDR1 SGHRS, CDR2 YFSETQ. The CDR3 DNA sequence: TGCGCCAGCAGCTTATCCACCGCGGGACAGGGGAGCGACGAGCAGTACTTC. Amino acid sequence: CASSLSTAGQGSDEQYF.

The chain recombines TRBV19 with TRBJ1-5, with D unclear. Trimming took 8 bases from V and 4 from J, leaving 12 bases between them. The CDR3 runs 13 residues. Germline CDR1 is LNHDA and CDR2 is SQIVND (reference sequence). CDR3 in amino acids: CASRPYLNQPQHF. CDR3 coding DNA: TGTGCCAGTCGTCCATACTTAAATCAGCCCCAGCATTTT.

The chain's CDR3 is CASRRGVLTYEQYF. As DNA, the CDR3 is TGTGCCAGCCGCAGGGGGGTTTTAACCTACGAGCAGTACTTC. This chain uses TRBV28 with TRBJ2-7; a weak D match, TRBD1 (7 bases). This CDR3 has 14 residues. V was shortened by 8 bases and J by 2 bases, with 16 bases between the two germline ends. Per germline, CDR1 MDHEN and CDR2 SYDVKM.

The chain carries TRBV28 and TRBJ2-5, with D possibly being TRBD1 or TRBD2 (5 bases each). The tail of the sequence fits TRBJ2-7 better, so the J call may be wrong. Germline values: CDR1 MDHEN, CDR2 SYDVKM. This CDR3 contains 14 residues. CDR3: CASRQGIGGYEQYF. For the CDR3, the DNA is TGTGCCAGCAGGCAGGGAATTGGGGGCTACGAGCAGTACTTC.

This rearrangement joins TRBV11-3 to TRBJ1-2; D remains unclear. Germline CDR1 and CDR2: SGHNT and YENEEA. V gave up 2 bases and J gave up 3 bases, with 16 bases separating them. This CDR3 spans 16 amino acids. The CDR3 spells CASSLKPSLDDYGYTF. The CDR3 DNA reads TGTGCCAGCAGCTTAAAGCCGTCCTTGGACGACTATGGCTACACCTTC.

The chain joins TRBV5-8 to TRBJ1-5, with 7 bases fitting TRBD1. The CDR3 sequence is 15 residues long. V lost 1 base, J lost 3 bases, and 4 bases stayed unmatched. The germline gives CDR1 SGHTS, CDR2 YDEGEE. CDR3 region: CASSLNRGPNQPQHF. Written as DNA, the CDR3 is TGTGCCAGCAGCTTGAATAGGGGGCCCAATCAGCCCCAGCATTTT.

The chain employs TRBV6-5 and TRBJ2-7, with 13 bases aligning to TRBD2. V lost 6 bases to trimming and J lost 7 bases; unmatched junction nucleotides: 9. The germline CDR1 and CDR2 sequences are MNHEY and SVGAGI. The CDR3 totals 15 residues. DNA of the CDR3: TGTGCCAGCAGGGGACTAGCGGGATATGGTGGTGAGCAGTACTTC. Its translation is CASRGLAGYGGEQYF.

The rearrangement links TRBV6-5 to TRBJ1-1, with 10 nucleotides matching TRBD1. The germline V gene encodes CDR1 MNHEY and CDR2 SVGAGI. CDR3 size: 15 residues. Trimming took 6 bases from V and 4 from J; bases not matched to a gene: 8. As DNA, the CDR3 is TGTGCCAGCAGCCGATGGACAGGGGGTTTCACTGAAGCTTTCTTT. The encoded protein is CASSRWTGGFTEAFF.